Each of the 22 T cell receptor beta chains below was sequenced from the same sample in a study of blood T cell repertoires in COVID-19 (dated by TCRdb to 2018 to 2021). The library was obtained by the immunoSEQ multiplex PCR assay. TCRdb holds this immuneACCESS table with in-frame rearrangements only. Some clones are missing; in checked studies, unresolved V genes explain under half, and the rest has no known cause. Within this sample are approximately 290,000 clones, with around 82% of them counted one time only. Approximately 14% of the sample is taken by the ten largest. Sequencing input: peripheral blood. The receptors shown here come from a person aged 65-85 years with COVID-19, enrolled during active disease.

The chain combines TRBV28 with TRBJ1-1; possibly TRBD1 for D (5 bases). Germline lookup yields CDR1 MDHEN and CDR2 SYDVKM. This CDR3 has 12 residues. Trimming shortened V by 1 base and J by 11 bases, and 11 bases separated the two germline ends. The CDR3 DNA is TGTGCCAGCAGTTTATCAACGCAGGGTGCTTTCTTT. It translates to CASSLSTQGAFF.

V is TRBV7-8 and J is TRBJ2-7, with 8 bases matching TRBD2. The V segment lost 4 bases and the J segment 3 bases; nucleotides outside the gene matches: 11. The CDR3 has 16 residues. Germline loops: CDR1 SGHVS, CDR2 FQNEAQ. CDR3 in amino acids: CASSSRSGKTDYEQYF. In DNA, the CDR3 is TGTGCCAGCAGCTCCCGTAGCGGGAAGACCGACTACGAGCAGTACTTC.

V is TRBV3-1 (or the pseudogene TRBV3-2) and J is TRBJ2-3, with D perhaps TRBD2 (6 bases). Per the germline V gene, CDR1 is LGHDT and CDR2 is YNNKEL (reference sequence). The CDR3 is 14 residues long. The V and J ends lost 3 bases and 3 bases respectively, with 10 bases between them. The CDR3 loop is CASSQLAETDTQYF. In nucleotides, the CDR3 is TGTGCCAGCAGCCAGTTAGCGGAAACAGATACGCAGTATTTT.

V usage is TRBV7-6 and J usage is TRBJ1-6; maybe TRBD1 (6 bases). Deletions cut 1 base from V and 7 bases from J, with 17 bases between. Germline CDR1 and CDR2: SGHVS and FNYEAQ. The CDR3 is 17 residues long. CDR3 in DNA: TGTGCCAGCAGCTTAGGGCCCAGGGGTCTTCGGAATTCACCCCTCCACTTT. Its translation: CASSLGPRGLRNSPLHF.

The sample holds a few counts of this clone. This chain connects TRBV7-3 to TRBJ2-7; D possibly corresponds to TRBD2 (6 bases). This CDR3 is built from 13 residues. V gave up 7 bases and J gave up 4 bases, with 14 bases separating them. Germline V gene data show CDR1 as SGHTA and CDR2 as FQGTGA. The CDR3 DNA is TGTGCCAGCAACCGGCTTGGGGGGTACGAGCAGTACTTC. Translation gives CASNRLGGYEQYF.

The chain is built from TRBV5-1 and TRBJ2-3; 7 positions agree with TRBD2. The CDR3 is made up of 16 amino acids. The V and J ends lost 3 bases and 3 bases, in that order; junction bases with no gene match: 10. Germline values: CDR1 SGHRS, CDR2 YFSETQ. This CDR3 reads CASSSRTSLNTDTQYF. The CDR3 nucleotides are TGCGCCAGCAGCTCACGGACTAGTCTGAATACAGATACGCAGTATTTT.

The chain combines TRBV2 with TRBJ1-6; no firm D call. The CDR3 has 11 amino acids. CDR1 and CDR2 (germline): SNHLY, FYNNEI. Trimming stripped 6 bases from V and 7 bases from J, with 4 bases between. The CDR3 reads CASRLNSPLHF. CDR3 bases: TGTGCCAGCAGACTCAATTCACCCCTCCACTTT.

The rearrangement joins TRBV2 to TRBJ2-7, with D maybe TRBD1 (7 bases). With 4 bases removed from V and 3 bases from J, the gap between germline ends came to 13 bases. The germline V gene encodes CDR1 SNHLY and CDR2 FYNNEI. This CDR3 contains 14 residues. The CDR3 nucleotides read TGTGCCAGCAGTGTCCAGGGGGGTTTCTACGAGCAGTACTTC. Protein product: CASSVQGGFYEQYF. Drawing the rest from reference TRBV2 and TRBJ2-7, the complete variable domain is EPEVTQTPSHQVTQMGQEVILRCVPISNHLYFYWYRQILGQKVEFLVSFYNNEISEKSEIFDDQFSVERPDGSNFTLKIRSTKLEDSAMYFCASSVQGGFYEQYFGPGTRLTVT.

The chain recombines TRBV5-1 with TRBJ2-1; possibly TRBD1 for D (5 bases). The germline V and J ends were trimmed by 4 bases and 5 bases, with 7 bases remaining between them. Germline V gives CDR1 SGHRS, CDR2 YFSETQ. This CDR3 comprises 12 residues. This CDR3 reads CASSLQDNEQFF. CDR3 in DNA: TGCGCCAGCAGCCTACAGGACAATGAGCAGTTCTTC.

The V and J genes are TRBV25-1 and TRBJ2-7; 7 bases agree with TRBD2. The CDR3 consists of 13 residues. Trimming at V came to 3 bases and at J to 12 bases, leaving 11 bases not matched to a gene. The V gene's germline CDR1 is MGHDK and CDR2 SYGVNS. The CDR3 protein is CASSDLFWEGLYF. In DNA form, the CDR3 reads TGTGCCAGCAGTGACCTTTTCTGGGAGGGGCTGTACTTC.

The chain recombines TRBV6-5 with TRBJ2-1; D perhaps matches TRBD1 (6 bases). CDR3 length equals 15 residues. Per the germline V gene, CDR1 is MNHEY and CDR2 is SVGAGI. Trimming took off 5 bases at V and 8 bases at J, with 19 bases between the two ends. The CDR3 sequence is CASSPKFLQGYEQFF. CDR3 nucleotide sequence: TGTGCCAGCAGTCCTAAATTCTTACAGGGTTATGAGCAGTTCTTC.

CDR3 nucleotide sequence: TGTGCCAGCAGTTACTCGATTAGAGAAGCTCGTAATGAGCAGTTCTTC. Encoded protein: CASSYSIREARNEQFF. The genes are TRBV6-2 or TRBV6-3 and TRBJ2-1; D ambiguous. V was pared by 0 bases and J by 7 bases, with 16 bases between. Germline V gene data show CDR1 as MNHEY and CDR2 as SVGEGT. This CDR3 has 16 residues.

This rearrangement joins TRBV7-2 to TRBJ1-5; D ambiguous. The CDR3 extends over 15 amino acids. Germline V gene sequence: CDR1 SGHTA, CDR2 FQGNSA. V lost 4 bases and J lost 3, with 13 bases in between. In nucleotides, the CDR3 is TGTGCCAGCAGCTCGAAAAGAGGAGACAATCAGCCCCAGCATTTT. As protein: CASSSKRGDNQPQHF.

This clone was seen a few times. The chain recombines TRBV15 with TRBJ2-3; D perhaps matches TRBD1 (5 bases). Germline CDR1 reads LNHNV; CDR2 reads YYDKDF (reference sequence). V shed 1 base and J shed 0 bases, with 11 bases lying between them. This CDR3 is 16 amino acids long. CDR3 sequence reads: CATSRVRQRSTDTQYF. The CDR3 DNA follows: TGTGCCACCAGCAGAGTACGACAGAGAAGCACAGATACGCAGTATTTT.

The genes are TRBV3-1 (or the pseudogene TRBV3-2) and TRBJ2-3; D remains unclear. The V gene lost 6 bases and the J gene lost 4 bases, with 5 bases spanning the gap. Germline V CDR1 and CDR2: LGHDT, YNNKEL (reference sequence). This CDR3 is built from 11 residues. This chain's CDR3 is CASRGADTQYF. The CDR3 nucleotides are TGTGCCAGCAGAGGAGCAGATACGCAGTATTTT.

The DNA of the CDR3 is TGTGCCAGCAGCTCTTGGAGGTGGTATGGCTACACCTTC. It translates to CASSSWRWYGYTF. V gene TRBV28 combines with J gene TRBJ1-2; no definite D call. CDR3 size: 13 residues. With 6 bases removed from V and 5 bases from J, the gap between germline ends came to 13 bases. The germline V gene has CDR1 MDHEN and CDR2 SYDVKM.

V gene TRBV2 combines with J gene TRBJ2-5; no firm D call. With 4 bases removed from V and 5 bases from J, the gap between germline ends came to 8 bases. The CDR3 runs 12 residues. Germline CDR1 reads SNHLY; CDR2 reads FYNNEI. CDR3 DNA: TGTGCCAGCAGTGGTAGCTGGGAGACCCAGTACTTC. Its translation is CASSGSWETQYF. Looking up the rest from reference TRBV2 and TRBJ2-5 gives the full variable domain: EPEVTQTPSHQVTQMGQEVILRCVPISNHLYFYWYRQILGQKVEFLVSFYNNEISEKSEIFDDQFSVERPDGSNFTLKIRSTKLEDSAMYFCASSGSWETQYFGPGTRLLVL.

The chain joins TRBV7-2 to TRBJ2-3, with 8 bases aligning to TRBD1. V was clipped by 3 bases and J by 7 bases; unmatched bases: 12. CDR3 length: 16 residues. Germline V gives CDR1 SGHTA, CDR2 FQGNSA. CDR3 loop: CASSLQMDRAVYTQYF. The CDR3 DNA follows: TGTGCCAGCAGCTTGCAGATGGACAGGGCGGTGTATACGCAGTATTTT.

The chain couples TRBV2 to TRBJ2-1; 10 bases match TRBD2. The CDR3 runs to 17 residues. The germline V gene has CDR1 SNHLY and CDR2 FYNNEI. Unmatched junction bases numbered 4, after V lost 2 bases and J lost 0 bases. DNA for the CDR3: TGTGCCAGCAGTGAACTAGCGGGGGCCAGCTCCTACAATGAGCAGTTCTTC. As protein: CASSELAGASSYNEQFF.

The gene calls are TRBV30 and TRBJ2-3, with D possibly matching TRBD1 (5 bases). The germline CDR1 and CDR2 sequences are GTSNPN and SVGIG (reference sequence). With 8 bases removed from V and 0 bases from J, the gap between germline ends came to 18 bases. This CDR3 has 15 amino acids. CDR3 coding DNA: TGTGCCGGCTCGACAGCGCTGATTAGCACAGATACGCAGTATTTT. As protein: CAGSTALISTDTQYF.

This clone has only a few counts. The chain links TRBV5-4 to TRBJ2-7, with TRBD1 matching 9 bases. After removal of 2 bases from V and 2 bases from J, the junction contained 5 bases not matched to a gene. CDR1 and CDR2 (germline): SGHNT, YYREEE (reference sequence). The CDR3 extends over 15 amino acids. As DNA, the CDR3 is TGTGCCAGCAGCTTCGCCGGGACAGGGCCCTACGAGCAGTACTTC. Translating it yields CASSFAGTGPYEQYF.

A word on this clone: The identical CDR3 is also encoded by other nucleotide sequences in the sample. This rearrangement joins TRBV3-1 (or the pseudogene TRBV3-2) to TRBJ1-4; 7 positions agree with TRBD1. The CDR3 extends over 15 amino acids. CDR1 and CDR2 (germline): LGHDT, YNNKEL (reference sequence). The V and J ends lost 4 bases and 5 bases, in that order; junction bases with no gene match: 7. DNA of the CDR3: TGTGCCAGCAGCCCCCGAGCAGGGGGGAATGAAAAACTGTTTTTT. Its protein product is CASSPRAGGNEKLFF.